The clone carrying this T cell receptor beta chain was counted between two and nine times. This sample is drawn from a study of low-dose radiotherapy and immunotherapy resistance in tumors. The wider study: Cohort 2 patients were irradiated with 1 Gy every two weeks, reaching 13 Gy over 26 weeks. Both drugs were delivered intravenously to patients (nivolumab 240 mg every two weeks and ipilimumab 1 mg/kg every six weeks). Intravenously given cyclophosphamide 200 mg/m2 followed a two-week schedule that placed each dose one day before radiation and immunotherapy.

TRAV- and TRBV-specific primers primed first-strand cDNA, covering alpha and beta chains. PCR amplification of the TCRs was performed with Phusion for 15 to 25 PCR cycles, and it relied on a constant-region primer together with a V-primer adapter. In TCRdb, the reads were re-called with MiXCR into one record per CDR3 protein. The sample has about 97,000 distinct CDR3 sequences; less than 25% are singletons. V was trimmed by 2 bases and J by 14 bases, leaving 17 bases between them. Germline loops: CDR1 SGHAT, CDR2 FQNNGV. The CDR3 covers 13 residues. Time point noted: after trial treatment. Treatment: LDRT plus nivolumab, ipilimumab, low-dose cyclophosphamide and aspirin (RACIN trial). In the RACIN dose-escalation trial, donors got nivolumab plus ipilimumab with aspirin, cyclophosphamide and radiotherapy.

The sequenced sample was PBMCs, obtained after low-dose radiotherapy plus immunotherapy. This sequence joins TRBV11-2 and TRBJ2-3; D may match TRBD1 or TRBD2 (5 bases each). The sequence was collected from a male donor with prostate cancer. In nucleotides, the CDR3 is TGTGCCAGCAGCTTACTCAGCCGGGACCAGCCGTATTTT. It codes for CASSLLSRDQPYF.